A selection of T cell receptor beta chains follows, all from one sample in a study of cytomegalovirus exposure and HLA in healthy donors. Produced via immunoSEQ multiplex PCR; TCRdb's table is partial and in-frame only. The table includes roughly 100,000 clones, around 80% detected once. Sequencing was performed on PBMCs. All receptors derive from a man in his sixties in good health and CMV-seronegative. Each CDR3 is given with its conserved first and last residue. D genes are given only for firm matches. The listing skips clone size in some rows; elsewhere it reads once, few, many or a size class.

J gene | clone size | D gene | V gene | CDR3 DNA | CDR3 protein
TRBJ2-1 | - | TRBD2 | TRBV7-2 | TGTGCCAGCAGCCGAAGAACCGGGGGGTCCTACAATGAGCAGTTCTTC | CASSRRTGGSYNEQFF
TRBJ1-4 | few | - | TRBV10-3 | TGTGCCATCAGTGAGTCGAACCCCACCCCCCCGGGGGGCGAAAAACTGTTTTTT | CAISESNPTPPGGEKLFF
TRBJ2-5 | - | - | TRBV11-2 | TGTGCCAGCAGCTTAGGTGCAGGGGCAGGAGAGACCCAGTACTTC | CASSLGAGAGETQYF
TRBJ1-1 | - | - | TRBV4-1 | TGCGCCAGCAGCCAGCGCGGGAGGAGGACTGAAGCTTTCTTT | CASSQRGRRTEAFF
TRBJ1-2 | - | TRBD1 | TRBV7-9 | TGTGCCAGCAGCTTAGATTATGGGACAGATAACTATGGCTACACCTTC | CASSLDYGTDNYGYTF
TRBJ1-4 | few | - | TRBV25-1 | TGTGCCAGCAGTGAATTGGCAGGGAGGACAACTAATGAAAAACTGTTTTTT | CASSELAGRTTNEKLFF
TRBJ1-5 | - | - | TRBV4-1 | TGCGCCAGCCGGCGTGGGATAGCGGATAGCAATCAGCCCCAGCATTTT | CASRRGIADSNQPQHF
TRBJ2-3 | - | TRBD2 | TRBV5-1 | TGCGCCAGCAGCTCCGGACTAGCGGGTCCGCATACGCAGTATTTT | CASSSGLAGPHTQYF
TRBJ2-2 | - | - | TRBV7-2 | TGTGCCAGCAGCTTAATCCGACTGGCCAACAACGGGGAGCTGTTTTTT | CASSLIRLANNGELFF
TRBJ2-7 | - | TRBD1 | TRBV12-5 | TGTGCTAGTGTCGGGATCGGGACAGGGAGCGAGCAGTACTTC | CASVGIGTGSEQYF
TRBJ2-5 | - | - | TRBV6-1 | TGTGCCAGCAGTGCTATCTATGAAGAGACCCAGTACTTC | CASSAIYEETQYF
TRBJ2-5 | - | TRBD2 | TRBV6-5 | TGTGCCAGCAGACCCCGGACTAGCGGGGGGGCGGCTCAGTACTTC | CASRPRTSGGAAQYF
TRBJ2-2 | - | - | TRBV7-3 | TGTGCCAGCGGCAGGGAAATCGGGGAGCTGTTTTTT | CASGREIGELFF
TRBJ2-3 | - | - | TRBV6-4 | TGTGCCACCAGCGCCCAGGGTGGGGAAACAGATACGCAGTATTTT | CATSAQGGETDTQYF
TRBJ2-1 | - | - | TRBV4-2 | TGTGCCAGCAGCCCCCGACTTGGTGAGCAGTTCTTC | CASSPRLGEQFF
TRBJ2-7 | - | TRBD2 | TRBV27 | TGTGCCAGCAGTCTGGCTAGCGGGGGCCCGAGCTCCTACGAGCAGTACTTC | CASSLASGGPSSYEQYF
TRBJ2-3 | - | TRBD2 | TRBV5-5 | TGTGCCAGCAGCTTTGGAGGGACCGGGGGGAATACGCAGTATTTT | CASSFGGTGGNTQYF
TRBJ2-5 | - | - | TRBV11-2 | TGTGCCAGCAGCTCCCCCGATGTGCGGAAGACCCAGTACTTC | CASSSPDVRKTQYF
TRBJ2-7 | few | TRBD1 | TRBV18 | TGTGCCAGCTCACCCTTTTACACGACGGGACAGGGGGCTTACGAGCAGTACTTC | CASSPFYTTGQGAYEQYF
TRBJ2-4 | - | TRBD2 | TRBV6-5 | TGTGCCAGCAGTTCCGGGGGGGAGGCGGACATTCAGTACTTC | CASSSGGEADIQYF
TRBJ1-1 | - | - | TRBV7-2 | TGTGCCAGCAGCTTACGGGGAACTGAAGCTTTCTTT | CASSLRGTEAFF
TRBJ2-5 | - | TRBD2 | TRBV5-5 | TGTGCCAGCACCGTCGGGAGGTTCCAAGAGACCCAGTACTTC | CASTVGRFQETQYF
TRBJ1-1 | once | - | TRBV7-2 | TGTGCCAGCAGCCCAGGGGTGGCGAACACTGAAGCTTTCTTT | CASSPGVANTEAFF
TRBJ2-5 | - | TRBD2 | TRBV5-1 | TGCGCCAGCAGCACCCTAGCGGGGGGCCAAGAGACCCAGTACTTC | CASSTLAGGQETQYF
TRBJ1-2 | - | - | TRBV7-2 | TGTGCCAGCAGCTTAACAGGTTATGGCTACACCTTC | CASSLTGYGYTF
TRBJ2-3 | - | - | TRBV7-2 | TGTGCCAGCAGCTTAGAAACTAGAAGCACAGATACGCAGTATTTT | CASSLETRSTDTQYF
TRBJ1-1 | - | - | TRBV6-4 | TGTGCCAGCAGAGCCGACAGAATGAACACTGAAGCTTTCTTT | CASRADRMNTEAFF
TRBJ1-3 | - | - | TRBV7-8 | TGTGCCAGCAGCTCAAACACAGGGTCGGGAAACACCATATATTTT | CASSSNTGSGNTIYF
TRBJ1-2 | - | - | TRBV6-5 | TGTGCCAGCAGCTCTAACAGGGAGAGGGGCTACACCTTC | CASSSNRERGYTF
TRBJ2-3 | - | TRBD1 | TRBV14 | TGTGCCAGCAGCCACATTGACAGGGGCACAGATACGCAGTATTTT | CASSHIDRGTDTQYF
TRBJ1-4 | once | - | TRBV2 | TGTGCCAGCAGCGACCAAGGGGCGCCTAATGAAAAACTGTTTTTT | CASSDQGAPNEKLFF
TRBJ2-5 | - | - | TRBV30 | TGTGCCTGGAGTGTACGAGGTCAGACCCAGTACTTC | CAWSVRGQTQYF
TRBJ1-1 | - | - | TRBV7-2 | TGTGCCAGCAGCTTGTTGACCCTCAGGGACACTGAAGCTTTCTTT | CASSLLTLRDTEAFF
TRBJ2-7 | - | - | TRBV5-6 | TGTGCCAGCAGCTACAGGGACTACGAGCAGTACTTC | CASSYRDYEQYF
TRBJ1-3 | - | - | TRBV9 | TGTGCCAGCAGCGTAGTCCCAGGGGCAAGCTCTGGAAACACCATATATTTT | CASSVVPGASSGNTIYF